These 18 T cell receptor beta chains originate from one sample sequenced in a study of Ad26.COV2.S vaccination and SARS-CoV-2 variants. Described treatment: over 15 received Ad26.COV2.S at low or high dose, single or two shots; about 5 received placebo; per-sample allocation not given. Sampling took place 63 days after the first vaccine or placebo injection. The protocol was immunoSEQ multiplex PCR, while the TCRdb copy is restricted to in-frame clones and leaves out a portion. The sample holds around 240,000 clones, around nine tenths seen once. This specimen consisted of peripheral blood, obtained in a trial of Ad26.COV2.S vaccine versus placebo. Receptors were obtained from a person aged 18-65 years who received the Ad26.COV2.S COVID-19 vaccine or a placebo.

The chain uses TRBV5-8 and TRBJ2-7, with a weak D call TRBD1 (6 bases). CDR1 and CDR2 from the germline V gene are SGHTS and YDEGEE. V lost 0 bases to trimming and J lost 13 bases, with 11 bases between them. This CDR3 has 11 amino acids. CDR3 sequence (DNA): TGTGCCAGCAGCTTGGGAGGACAGTTCTACTTC. Its protein product is CASSLGGQFYF.

The chain is built from TRBV18 and TRBJ2-1; 9 nucleotides line up with TRBD1. The CDR3 sequence is 15 residues long. Germline V gene sequence: CDR1 KGHSH, CDR2 LQKENI. J lost 4 bases, V lost 6 bases, and 7 bases had no gene match. CDR3 sequence: CASSAGTGSYNEQFF. The DNA of the CDR3 is TGTGCCAGCTCCGCCGGGACAGGGAGTTACAATGAGCAGTTCTTC.

The table lists this clone with a count of one. This rearrangement joins TRBV5-6 to TRBJ2-1; no clear D. Trimming cost V 4 bases and J 2 bases, with 7 bases left between them. The CDR3 length is 13 residues. Germline V gives CDR1 SGHDT, CDR2 YYEEEE. The CDR3 region is CASSTHTYNEQFF. The CDR3 DNA reads TGTGCCAGCAGCACACACACCTACAATGAGCAGTTCTTC.

The DNA of the CDR3 is TGTGCCTGGAGTGTAGGTGTGACTAGCGGTCAGAACATTCAGTACTTC. Its translation is CAWSVGVTSGQNIQYF. The chain uses TRBV30 and TRBJ2-4; 9 bases are shared with TRBD2. Germline V gene data show CDR1 as GTSNPN and CDR2 as SVGIG (reference sequence). The V gene end was trimmed by 0 bases and the J gene end by 7 bases; junction bases not matched to a gene: 10. The CDR3 sequence is 16 residues long.

This sequence joins TRBV27 and TRBJ2-7, with 13 nucleotides matching TRBD2. CDR3 length equals 16 residues. The V and J ends lost 6 bases and 3 bases, in that order; junction bases with no gene match: 8. CDR1 and CDR2 from the germline V gene are MNHEY and SMNVEV (reference sequence). Written as DNA, the CDR3 is TGTGCCAGCAGCCATGGACTAGCGGGAGCGGGCTACGAGCAGTACTTC. Its protein is CASSHGLAGAGYEQYF.

The rearrangement joins TRBV6-1 to TRBJ2-1; TRBD1 matches at 9 bases. Per germline, CDR1 MNHNS and CDR2 SASEGT. V shed 2 bases and J 7 bases; nucleotides not matched to a gene: 3. The CDR3 length is 14 residues. The CDR3 spells CASSESDRGNEQFF. CDR3 DNA: TGTGCCAGCAGTGAATCTGACAGGGGGAATGAGCAGTTCTTC.

The chain is built from TRBV9 and TRBJ2-7; the D gene is possibly TRBD2 (6 bases). Germline CDR1 reads SGDLS; CDR2 reads YYNGEE. With 8 bases removed from V and 2 bases from J, the gap between germline ends came to 26 bases. CDR3 length equals 17 residues. The CDR3 bases are TGTGCCAGTCCCGGGACTCCTGTGCGGGGCCACCCCTACGAGCAGTACTTC. This sequence encodes CASPGTPVRGHPYEQYF.

Concerning this clone itself: This sample also contains other DNA sequences that code for the same CDR3. The chain couples TRBV28 to TRBJ2-7, with TRBD1 matching over 7 bases. Germline V lookup: CDR1 MDHEN, CDR2 SYDVKM. The V and J ends lost 3 bases and 3 bases, in that order; junction bases with no gene match: 5. This CDR3 spans 14 amino acids. The CDR3 here is CASSFRTGDYEQYF. The CDR3 DNA reads as TGTGCCAGCAGTTTTAGGACAGGAGACTACGAGCAGTACTTC.

This chain links TRBV29-1 with TRBJ1-2, with unresolved D. The CDR3 totals 13 residues. V lost 3 bases and J lost 0, with 8 bases in between. Germline loops: CDR1 SQVTM, CDR2 ANQGSEA. The CDR3 sequence: CSVDSQSNYGYTF. As DNA, the CDR3 is TGCAGCGTTGATAGCCAGTCTAACTATGGCTACACCTTC.

This chain links TRBV2 with TRBJ2-7; 7 bases line up with TRBD1. Germline V lookup: CDR1 SNHLY, CDR2 FYNNEI. V trimming: 6 bases; J trimming: 3 bases; junction bases outside the gene matches: 5. CDR3 length: 13 residues. DNA for the CDR3: TGTGCCAGCAGCCCCCGGACAGGCTACGAGCAGTACTTC. Protein: CASSPRTGYEQYF.

The chain recombines TRBV6-5 with TRBJ2-3; TRBD2 aligns across 7 bases. The CDR3 runs 15 residues. CDR1 is MNHEY and CDR2 is SVGAGI in the germline V gene. The ends lost 0 bases at V and 3 bases at J; junction bases unmatched: 3. DNA for the CDR3: TGTGCCAGCAGTTACTCGAGACTAGCTACAGATACGCAGTATTTT. Protein product: CASSYSRLATDTQYF.

The chain is built from TRBV5-1 and TRBJ2-7, with 11 bases aligning to TRBD1. This CDR3 region has 14 residues. CDR1 SGHRS and CDR2 YFSETQ come from the germline V gene. V shed 4 bases, J shed 4 bases, and the junction held 4 bases outside the gene matches. CDR3 protein: CASSVRDRGYEQYF. CDR3 DNA sequence: TGCGCCAGCAGCGTCCGGGACAGGGGGTACGAGCAGTACTTC.

V gene TRBV7-3 combines with J gene TRBJ2-1, with TRBD1 matching over 8 bases. Germline values: CDR1 SGHTA, CDR2 FQGTGA. The CDR3 totals 17 residues. With 4 bases clipped from V and 1 base from J, the junction kept 9 bases outside the gene matches. CDR3 sequence: CASSSYTTGGSYNEQFF. CDR3 in DNA: TGTGCCAGCAGCTCCTATACCACAGGGGGGTCCTACAATGAGCAGTTCTTC.

The rearrangement uses TRBV7-2 and TRBJ2-5; a possible D gene is TRBD1 (6 bases). V lost 5 bases and J 5 bases, leaving 18 bases between the germline ends. The CDR3 consists of 15 residues. Looked up from germline, CDR1 is SGHTA and CDR2 is FQGNSA. CDR3 in DNA: TGTGCCAGCAGCCCCGTGGATGGGGGCTGGGAGACCCAGTACTTC. Protein sequence: CASSPVDGGWETQYF.

The chain recombines TRBV3-1 (or the pseudogene TRBV3-2) with TRBJ2-1, with D possibly being TRBD1 or TRBD2 (5 bases each). Trimming cost V 0 bases and J 0 bases, with 12 bases left between them. Germline V CDR1 and CDR2: LGHDT, YNNKEL (reference sequence). This CDR3 spans 17 amino acids. This chain's CDR3 is CASSQDPSGSSYNEQFF. Here the CDR3 DNA reads TGTGCCAGCAGCCAAGACCCTTCAGGGAGCTCCTACAATGAGCAGTTCTTC.

J is TRBJ1-1 and V is TRBV5-1; TRBD1 matches at 9 bases. Trimming cost V 4 bases and J 5 bases; bases outside gene matches: 9. The CDR3 has 15 residues. Per the germline V gene, CDR1 is SGHRS and CDR2 is YFSETQ. For the CDR3, the DNA is TGCGCCAGCAGCCTGACAGGGGGGATAAGTACTGAAGCTTTCTTT. Translating gives CASSLTGGISTEAFF.

The J gene is TRBJ1-2, the V gene TRBV3-1 (or the pseudogene TRBV3-2), with TRBD1 matching 8 bases. This CDR3 has 19 residues. The germline V gene encodes CDR1 LGHDT and CDR2 YNNKEL (reference sequence). Unmatched junction bases numbered 17, after V lost 1 base and J lost 4 bases. CDR3 sequence: CASSQVRPGQAPGSYGYTF. DNA for the CDR3: TGTGCCAGCAGCCAAGTGAGGCCGGGACAGGCGCCTGGGTCCTATGGCTACACCTTC.

The chain joins TRBV30 to TRBJ2-5; TRBD2 agrees at 11 bases. The CDR3 sequence is 22 residues long. V was pared by 3 bases and J by 1 base, with 25 bases of the junction left unmatched. Germline lookup yields CDR1 GTSNPN and CDR2 SVGIG (reference sequence). CDR3 in amino acids: CAWRPRRSFQSPGTSGQETQYF. The CDR3 region has the DNA TGTGCCTGGAGGCCCCGGAGGTCCTTTCAGAGCCCTGGGACTAGCGGCCAAGAGACCCAGTACTTC.